Following are 12 T cell receptor beta chains from one sample sequenced in a study of blood T cell repertoires in COVID-19. The protocol was immunoSEQ multiplex PCR, while the TCRdb copy is restricted to in-frame clones and leaves out a portion. The sample has 20,000 to 30,000 clones, about nine tenths seen once. The source material was peripheral blood. The receptors stem from a woman older than 75 with acute or convalescent COVID-19.

This clone was detected a few times. This chain joins TRBV7-2 and TRBJ2-5, with D possibly matching TRBD2 (5 bases). V was cut by 5 bases and J by 4 bases, with 20 bases left in between. CDR1 is SGHTA, CDR2 FQGNSA, per germline. CDR3 length equals 16 residues. The CDR3 region is CASSLSLGVVGETQYF. The CDR3 DNA reads TGTGCCAGCAGCCTTAGCCTCGGGGTAGTAGGAGAGACCCAGTACTTC.

The CDR3 sequence is CASRRQGFYGYTF. CDR3 DNA: TGTGCCAGCAGGAGACAGGGATTCTATGGCTACACCTTC. The chain is built from TRBV6-5 and TRBJ1-2; 7 nucleotides line up with TRBD1. V shed 6 bases, J shed 4 bases, and the junction held 5 bases outside the gene matches. Germline CDR1 MNHEY, CDR2 SVGAGI. The CDR3 totals 13 residues.

This clone was seen just once. The chain carries TRBV12-5 and TRBJ2-2; D is perhaps TRBD1 (6 bases). Germline loops: CDR1 LGHNT, CDR2 FRNRAP. This CDR3 has 16 amino acids. V lost 7 bases to trimming and J lost 0 bases, with 15 bases between them. The CDR3 loop is CASALLQGSNTGELFF. The CDR3 DNA reads as TGTGCTAGTGCCCTTTTACAGGGCTCGAACACCGGGGAGCTGTTTTTT.

The chain combines TRBV11-2 with TRBJ2-5; possibly TRBD2 for D (5 bases). The V gene's germline CDR1 is SGHAT and CDR2 FQNNGV. This CDR3 is built from 16 residues. V was shortened by 1 base and J by 1 base, with 13 bases between the two germline ends. The CDR3 DNA sequence: TGTGCCAGCAGCTTAGTGCGGCGGGCCGCCCAAGAGACCCAGTACTTC. Encoded protein: CASSLVRRAAQETQYF.

This chain joins TRBV18 and TRBJ1-5, with D uncertain. This CDR3 has 13 residues. V was pared by 3 bases and J by 7 bases, with 10 bases between. Germline-derived CDR1 and CDR2 are KGHSH and LQKENI. The CDR3 loop is CASSPAREQPQHF. DNA for the CDR3: TGTGCCAGCTCACCGGCGAGGGAGCAGCCCCAGCATTTT.

This rearrangement joins TRBV29-1 to TRBJ2-6, with 9 nucleotides matching TRBD1. V gave up 7 bases and J gave up 1 base; unmatched junction bases: 5. Germline lookup yields CDR1 SQVTM and CDR2 ANQGSEA. The CDR3 is 15 amino acids. Here the CDR3 DNA reads TGCAGCGCATCCGGGACAGGGTCTGGGGCCAACGTCCTGACTTTC. Translation gives CSASGTGSGANVLTF.

In its sample, this clone is medium-sized. This chain connects TRBV19 to TRBJ1-2; D may be TRBD1 (6 bases). The CDR3 covers 16 residues. Trimming took 3 bases from V and 6 from J, leaving 20 bases between them. The V gene's germline CDR1 is LNHDA and CDR2 SQIVND (reference sequence). The chain's CDR3 is CASSIWTHRDQHGYTF. The DNA for the CDR3 is TGTGCCAGTAGTATTTGGACCCACAGGGACCAACATGGCTACACCTTC.

V is TRBV7-9 and J is TRBJ2-7, with 7 bases matching TRBD1. The V gene's germline CDR1 is SEHNR and CDR2 FQNEAQ (reference sequence). The CDR3 sequence is 14 residues long. The V and J ends lost 4 bases and 2 bases, in that order; junction bases with no gene match: 5. The CDR3 sequence: CASSSGQQPYEQYF. CDR3 nucleotides: TGTGCCAGCAGCTCGGGACAGCAACCCTACGAGCAGTACTTC.

In this sample, this clone turned up a few times. The V and J genes are TRBV19 and TRBJ1-5, with D possibly being TRBD1 (6 bases). Germline CDR1 reads LNHDA; CDR2 reads SQIVND (reference sequence). V lost 6 bases, J lost 2 bases, and 20 bases lay in between. The CDR3 loop spans 17 amino acids. The chain's CDR3 is CASSPMRGGAGNQPQHF. DNA for the CDR3: TGTGCCAGTAGCCCCATGCGAGGGGGGGCTGGCAATCAGCCCCAGCATTTT.

This clone was recorded a few times. This sequence joins TRBV27 and TRBJ1-2; D call uncertain. Germline assignment: CDR1 MNHEY and CDR2 SMNVEV (reference sequence). This CDR3 contains 14 residues. Trimming shortened V by 4 bases and J by 0 bases, and 9 bases separated the two germline ends. Here the CDR3 reads CASSWAPANYGYTF. The CDR3 region has the DNA TGTGCCAGCAGTTGGGCGCCCGCTAACTATGGCTACACCTTC.

The chain is built from TRBV19 and TRBJ2-3; 12 bases are shared with TRBD2. The CDR3 runs to 16 residues. V lost 6 bases to trimming and J lost 0 bases; unmatched junction nucleotides: 4. CDR1 and CDR2 (germline): LNHDA, SQIVND (reference sequence). The CDR3 nucleotides are TGTGCCAGTAGGACTAGCGGGAGTACCAGCACAGATACGCAGTATTTT. It specifies CASRTSGSTSTDTQYF. The whole variable domain, filled in from reference TRBV19 and TRBJ2-3, reads DGGITQSPKYLFRKEGQNVTLSCEQNLNHDAMYWYRQDPGQGLRLIYYSQIVNDFQKGDIAEGYSVSREKKESFPLTVTSAQKNPTAFYLCASRTSGSTSTDTQYFGPGTRLTVL.

The CDR3 here is CASSSTSGGTDTQYF. CDR3 DNA sequence: TGTGCCAGCAGCTCCACTAGCGGAGGCACAGATACGCAGTATTTT. The chain has TRBV11-3 and TRBJ2-3, with 8 positions matching TRBD2. This CDR3 contains 15 residues. V dropped 4 bases and J dropped 1; count of bases not matched to a gene: 4. Per germline, CDR1 SGHNT and CDR2 YENEEA. The full variable domain, its missing parts supplied by reference TRBV11-3 and TRBJ2-3, is EAGVVQSPRYKIIEKKQPVAFWCNPISGHNTLYWYLQNLGQGPELLIRYENEEAVDDSQLPKDRFSAERLKGVDSTLKIQPAELGDSAVYLCASSSTSGGTDTQYFGPGTRLTVL.